The 8 T cell receptor beta chains below come from one sample, sequenced in a study of metastatic and nonmetastatic thyroid tumors. All patients reached thyroid surgery having received no treatment beforehand. TCRdb re-analyzed the PCR reads through MiXCR. Of almost 35,000 clones listed, approximately 40% were seen once; the top ten hold approximately 22%. The sample taken for sequencing was tumor tissue. The origin of the receptors is a female donor with papillary thyroid cancer or a benign thyroid nodule (not recorded which). Some clones in this sample may be carry-over from other donors' samples.

This clone has only one observation. The chain employs TRBV4-1 and TRBJ2-6; a weak D match, TRBD2 (5 bases). Germline V gene data show CDR1 as MGHRA and CDR2 as YSYEKL. The V and J ends lost 0 bases and 3 bases respectively, with 18 bases between them. This CDR3 comprises 19 residues. The CDR3 sequence: CASSQDREAGGRGANVLTF. CDR3 DNA: TGCGCCAGCAGCCAAGATAGAGAGGCGGGCGGGCGTGGGGCCAACGTCCTGACTTTC.

This clone showed up just a few times. The V gene is TRBV28, the J gene TRBJ2-1; the D gene is possibly TRBD2 (5 bases). Germline V gene lookup returns CDR1 MDHEN and CDR2 SYDVKM. V was shortened by 7 bases and J by 8 bases, with 15 bases between the two germline ends. The CDR3 consists of 13 residues. This chain's CDR3 is CASTTSGYHEQFF. Written as DNA, the CDR3 is TGTGCCAGCACCACCTCGGGGTATCATGAGCAGTTCTTC.

The chain joins TRBV6-8 to TRBJ2-3, with D possibly matching TRBD2 (6 bases). Germline-derived CDR1 and CDR2 are MNHGY and SAAAGT. This CDR3 spans 15 amino acids. V was clipped by 6 bases and J by 1 base, with 14 bases between them. The CDR3 reads CASSFRERRTDTQYF. The CDR3 DNA follows: TGTGCCAGCAGCTTTCGGGAGCGACGCACAGATACGCAGTATTTT.

This clone is labeled medium-sized (0.01 to 0.1%). The CDR3 region is CASSGADGSTDTQYF. The CDR3 bases are TGTGCCAGCTCAGGGGCAGACGGGAGCACAGATACGCAGTATTTT. The rearrangement links TRBV18 to TRBJ2-3; D might be TRBD1 (5 bases). Trimming removed 5 bases at V and 0 bases at J, with 12 bases between. From germline, CDR1 is KGHSH and CDR2 LQKENI. The CDR3 has 15 amino acids.

The J gene is TRBJ1-2, the V gene TRBV5-4; the match to TRBD1 covers 7 bases. V shed 4 bases, J shed 0 bases, and the junction held 6 bases outside the gene matches. From germline, CDR1 is SGHNT and CDR2 YYREEE (reference sequence). The CDR3 has 15 residues. CDR3 amino acids: CASSRDRVTNYGYTF. Here the CDR3 DNA reads TGTGCCAGCAGCAGAGACAGGGTAACTAACTATGGCTACACCTTC.

This clone has more than one count but fewer than ten. The chain recombines TRBV30 with TRBJ2-7; 9 bases agree with TRBD2. The CDR3 extends over 14 amino acids. Germline values: CDR1 GTSNPN, CDR2 SVGIG (reference sequence). The trim removed 0 bases at V and 6 bases at J, leaving 6 bases unmatched. CDR3 nucleotide sequence: TGTGCCTGGAGTGTAAGCCTAGCGGGGTCCGAGCAGTACTTC. Translation: CAWSVSLAGSEQYF.

This clone was picked up a small number of times. The junction shows a germline mismatch at one end, possibly a read error. The gene calls are TRBV12-3 or TRBV12-4 and TRBJ1-2; 7 bases map to TRBD1. The CDR3 has 14 residues. The DNA of the CDR3 is TGTGCCGGCAGTCTAAGACAGGGATCCTATGGCTACACCTTC. As protein: CAGSLRQGSYGYTF.

Regarding this clone: The junction departs from germline at one end; a sequencing error may be responsible. V gene TRBV20-1 combines with J gene TRBJ2-2; maybe TRBD1 (6 bases). CDR1 is DFQATT and CDR2 is SNEGSKA in the germline V gene (reference sequence). The CDR3 has 14 amino acids. This CDR3 reads CIARRQVNTGELFF. CDR3 coding DNA: TGCATTGCTAGGCGACAGGTGAACACCGGGGAGCTGTTTTTT.